This TCR beta chain was identified during a study of neurological immune-mediated disorders. General observations from the study: Multiple sclerosis patients had less TCR clonal expansion than even healthy controls, unlike HTLV-1-associated myelopathy.

One entry per CDR3 protein, called by TCRdb with MiXCR from the 5' RACE reads. The repertoire has some 28,000 distinct CDR3 sequences, roughly an eighth of them found once; the top ten carry 7.8%. Germline V gene data show CDR1 as SGDLS and CDR2 as YYNGEE. V dropped 0 bases and J dropped 0 bases, with 9 bases sitting between them. CDR3 size: 15 residues. This clonotype was seen ten or more times. Its antigen is still unknown. V is TRBV9 and J is TRBJ1-1; D remains ambiguous. The sequenced sample consisted of PBMCs. The source is a man aged 55-75 years in good health. The CDR3 nucleotides read TGTGCCAGCAGCGTAGTTTCAGGATTGAACACTGAAGCTTTCTTT. Translation: CASSVVSGLNTEAFF.